These T cell receptor beta chains were read from a single sample in a study of cytomegalovirus exposure and HLA in healthy donors. Data came from immunoSEQ multiplex PCR; TCRdb stores just in-frame clones and leaves some out. The data contain 100,000 to 150,000 clones, around 80% of them singletons. The material sequenced was PBMCs. The receptors stem from a woman aged 45-60 years in good health and CMV-seropositive. Each CDR3 is given with its conserved first and last residue. Each record gives: CDR3 protein, CDR3 DNA, clone size, J gene, D gene, V gene. D genes are given only for firm matches. Size tells how often a clone was seen (once, few, many) or the class of an expanded clone, and some rows leave it out.

CDR3aa: CASSFSRLAGVEQYF; CDR3nt: TGTGCCAGCAGCTTCAGTCGTCTGGCGGGGGTCGAGCAGTACTTC; abundance: .; j_gene: TRBJ2-7; d_gene: TRBD2; v_gene: TRBV13
CDR3aa: CASSKGGRGAGGSYEQYF; CDR3nt: TGTGCCAGCAGCAAGGGGGGGAGGGGAGCGGGAGGGTCCTACGAGCAGTACTTC; abundance: .; j_gene: TRBJ2-7; d_gene: .; v_gene: TRBV21-1
CDR3aa: CASSPFLRSEKLFF; CDR3nt: TGTGCCAGCTCACCGTTCCTGAGGAGTGAAAAACTGTTTTTT; abundance: few; j_gene: TRBJ1-4; d_gene: .; v_gene: TRBV18
CDR3aa: CASSFGIKRGRAENEQYF; CDR3nt: TGCGCCAGCAGCTTTGGAATCAAGCGCGGGAGGGCGGAAAACGAGCAGTACTTC; abundance: .; j_gene: TRBJ2-7; d_gene: TRBD2; v_gene: TRBV5-1
CDR3aa: CASSDERSNEKLFF; CDR3nt: TGTGCCAGCAGTGACGAACGGAGTAATGAAAAACTGTTTTTT; abundance: once; j_gene: TRBJ1-4; d_gene: .; v_gene: TRBV6-4
CDR3aa: CASSLAFGTGTYEQYF; CDR3nt: TGTGCCAGCAGCTTAGCGTTCGGGACAGGGACCTACGAGCAGTACTTC; abundance: few; j_gene: TRBJ2-7; d_gene: TRBD1; v_gene: TRBV7-8
CDR3aa: CASSVTPGTLYNEQFF; CDR3nt: TGTGCCAGCAGCGTAACCCCGGGAACACTTTACAATGAGCAGTTCTTC; abundance: .; j_gene: TRBJ2-1; d_gene: .; v_gene: TRBV9
CDR3aa: CASSANSGGTDTQYF; CDR3nt: TGTGCTAGCAGCGCTAATAGCGGGGGCACAGATACGCAGTATTTT; abundance: .; j_gene: TRBJ2-3; d_gene: TRBD2; v_gene: TRBV7-7
CDR3aa: CASSGTEYYGYTF; CDR3nt: TGTGCCAGCAGTGGAACGGAGTACTATGGCTACACCTTC; abundance: .; j_gene: TRBJ1-2; d_gene: .; v_gene: TRBV2
CDR3aa: CASSNPMGDTQYF; CDR3nt: TGCGCCAGCAGCAATCCGATGGGCGATACGCAGTATTTT; abundance: .; j_gene: TRBJ2-3; d_gene: .; v_gene: TRBV5-1
CDR3aa: CASSLDRGRPDTEAFF; CDR3nt: TGTGCCAGCAGCCTCGACAGGGGGCGGCCCGACACTGAAGCTTTCTTT; abundance: .; j_gene: TRBJ1-1; d_gene: TRBD1; v_gene: TRBV9
CDR3aa: CASSAFQGQAPNEKLFF; CDR3nt: TGTGCCAGCAGCGCCTTTCAGGGACAGGCCCCTAATGAAAAACTGTTTTTT; abundance: .; j_gene: TRBJ1-4; d_gene: TRBD1; v_gene: TRBV5-5
CDR3aa: CASSLGASEAYEQCF; CDR3nt: TGCGCCAGCAGCTTGGGGGCTAGCGAAGCATACGAGCAGTGCTTC; abundance: .; j_gene: TRBJ2-7; d_gene: .; v_gene: TRBV5-1
CDR3aa: CASSKQGYEQYF; CDR3nt: TGTGCCAGCAGCAAACAGGGCTACGAGCAGTACTTC; abundance: .; j_gene: TRBJ2-7; d_gene: .; v_gene: TRBV21-1
CDR3aa: CASSRGTSPHQPQHF; CDR3nt: TGTGCCAGCAGCAGAGGGACATCCCCCCATCAGCCCCAGCATTTT; abundance: .; j_gene: TRBJ1-5; d_gene: .; v_gene: TRBV5-6
CDR3aa: CASSFVGVHTGELFF; CDR3nt: TGTGCCAGCAGTTTCGTAGGGGTGCACACCGGGGAGCTGTTTTTT; abundance: .; j_gene: TRBJ2-2; d_gene: .; v_gene: TRBV27
CDR3aa: CASSLRDRGYEQYF; CDR3nt: TGTGCCAGCAGTCTCAGGGACAGGGGCTACGAGCAGTACTTC; abundance: .; j_gene: TRBJ2-7; d_gene: TRBD1; v_gene: TRBV6-1
CDR3aa: CASSDIGLAGGGNIQYF; CDR3nt: TGTGCCAGCAGCGACATTGGACTAGCGGGAGGAGGAAACATTCAGTACTTC; abundance: few; j_gene: TRBJ2-4; d_gene: TRBD2; v_gene: TRBV7-2
CDR3aa: CASSLGYNYGYTF; CDR3nt: TGTGCCAGCAGCTTAGGTTATAACTATGGCTACACCTTC; abundance: .; j_gene: TRBJ1-2; d_gene: .; v_gene: TRBV7-2
CDR3aa: CASSQERAGGEYEQYF; CDR3nt: TGCGCCAGCAGCCAAGAGAGGGCAGGGGGCGAATACGAGCAGTACTTC; abundance: .; j_gene: TRBJ2-7; d_gene: TRBD1; v_gene: TRBV4-3
CDR3aa: CASSLAWTGGSRLNEQFF; CDR3nt: TGTGCCAGCAGCTTAGCGTGGACAGGGGGCTCTCGGCTCAATGAGCAGTTCTTC; abundance: .; j_gene: TRBJ2-1; d_gene: TRBD1; v_gene: TRBV7-2
CDR3aa: CASRATGLDQPQHF; CDR3nt: TGCGCCAGCAGGGCGACTGGACTTGATCAGCCCCAGCATTTT; abundance: .; j_gene: TRBJ1-5; d_gene: .; v_gene: TRBV4-1
CDR3aa: CASSSGTGGTNQPQHF; CDR3nt: TGTGCCAGCAGCTCCGGGACAGGGGGAACCAATCAGCCCCAGCATTTT; abundance: .; j_gene: TRBJ1-5; d_gene: TRBD1; v_gene: TRBV7-2
CDR3aa: CASSPRGGSTDTQYF; CDR3nt: TGTGCCAGCAGCCCTCGGGGGGGATCCACAGATACGCAGTATTTT; abundance: .; j_gene: TRBJ2-3; d_gene: TRBD2; v_gene: TRBV9
CDR3aa: CASSETQGNTEAFF; CDR3nt: TGTGCCAGCAGTGAAACACAGGGGAACACTGAAGCTTTCTTT; abundance: .; j_gene: TRBJ1-1; d_gene: .; v_gene: TRBV6-1
CDR3aa: CASSPRTGFGSYNEQFF; CDR3nt: TGTGCCAGCAGTCCCCGGACAGGGTTCGGCTCCTACAATGAGCAGTTCTTC; abundance: .; j_gene: TRBJ2-1; d_gene: TRBD1; v_gene: TRBV25-1
CDR3aa: CASSYELADLSYEQYF; CDR3nt: TGTGCCAGCAGTTACGAACTAGCGGACCTCTCCTACGAGCAGTACTTC; abundance: .; j_gene: TRBJ2-7; d_gene: TRBD2; v_gene: TRBV6-5
CDR3aa: CASSHSTVTYEQYF; CDR3nt: TGTGCCAGCAGCCACTCGACAGTCACCTACGAGCAGTACTTC; abundance: .; j_gene: TRBJ2-7; d_gene: .; v_gene: TRBV28
CDR3aa: CASSFDRGPYEQYF; CDR3nt: TGCGCCAGCAGCTTTGACAGGGGGCCCTACGAGCAGTACTTC; abundance: .; j_gene: TRBJ2-7; d_gene: TRBD1; v_gene: TRBV5-1
CDR3aa: CASSVGQGSSGANVLTF; CDR3nt: TGTGCCAGCAGCGTCGGACAGGGGAGCTCTGGGGCCAACGTCCTGACTTTC; abundance: once; j_gene: TRBJ2-6; d_gene: TRBD1; v_gene: TRBV11-3
CDR3aa: CATSRDSSLSEKLFF; CDR3nt: TGTGCCACCAGCAGAGATTCGTCCCTGTCTGAAAAACTGTTTTTT; abundance: .; j_gene: TRBJ1-4; d_gene: .; v_gene: TRBV15
CDR3aa: CSAQGADQPQHF; CDR3nt: TGCAGCGCGCAGGGGGCTGATCAGCCCCAGCATTTT; abundance: .; j_gene: TRBJ1-5; d_gene: TRBD1; v_gene: TRBV29-1
CDR3aa: CATHGQANGNTIYF; CDR3nt: TGTGCCACCCACGGACAGGCGAATGGAAACACCATATATTTT; abundance: .; j_gene: TRBJ1-3; d_gene: TRBD1; v_gene: TRBV2
CDR3aa: CASSIREEGNTEAFF; CDR3nt: TGTGCCAGCAGTATCCGGGAGGAGGGAAACACTGAAGCTTTCTTT; abundance: .; j_gene: TRBJ1-1; d_gene: .; v_gene: TRBV6-5
CDR3aa: CASSLVGGEEETQYF; CDR3nt: TGTGCCAGCAGCTTGGTGGGAGGGGAGGAGGAGACCCAGTACTTC; abundance: .; j_gene: TRBJ2-5; d_gene: TRBD2; v_gene: TRBV5-6
CDR3aa: CASSRPGNSGYTF; CDR3nt: TGTGCCAGTAGTAGGCCGGGGAACTCTGGCTACACCTTC; abundance: .; j_gene: TRBJ1-2; d_gene: .; v_gene: TRBV19
CDR3aa: CASSFSTGQAYEQYF; CDR3nt: TGTGCCAGCAGTTTCTCCACGGGACAGGCCTACGAGCAGTACTTC; abundance: .; j_gene: TRBJ2-7; d_gene: TRBD1; v_gene: TRBV27
CDR3aa: CASSQEGLAHANTDTQYF; CDR3nt: TGCGCCAGCAGCCAAGAAGGACTAGCCCACGCCAACACAGATACGCAGTATTTT; abundance: .; j_gene: TRBJ2-3; d_gene: TRBD2; v_gene: TRBV4-3
CDR3aa: CAWSRQSYEQYF; CDR3nt: TGTGCCTGGAGTCGACAATCCTACGAGCAGTACTTC; abundance: few; j_gene: TRBJ2-7; d_gene: .; v_gene: TRBV30
CDR3aa: CASRAKGPGQGPYEQYF; CDR3nt: TGTGCCAGCAGGGCTAAAGGTCCGGGACAGGGGCCCTACGAGCAGTACTTC; abundance: .; j_gene: TRBJ2-7; d_gene: TRBD1; v_gene: TRBV2
CDR3aa: CASGTGTNTGELFF; CDR3nt: TGTGCCAGCGGGACAGGGACGAACACCGGGGAGCTGTTTTTT; abundance: .; j_gene: TRBJ2-2; d_gene: TRBD1; v_gene: TRBV6-4
CDR3aa: CASSQGSSGNTIYF; CDR3nt: TGCGCCAGCAGTCAGGGAAGCTCTGGAAACACCATATATTTT; abundance: .; j_gene: TRBJ1-3; d_gene: .; v_gene: TRBV5-1
CDR3aa: CATSRASPGLAFSSTDTQYF; CDR3nt: TGTGCCACCAGCAGAGCGAGCCCGGGACTAGCGTTTTCTAGCACAGATACGCAGTATTTT; abundance: .; j_gene: TRBJ2-3; d_gene: TRBD2; v_gene: TRBV15
CDR3aa: CASSGQGSNYGYTF; CDR3nt: TGTGCCAGCAGCGGACAGGGATCAAACTATGGCTACACCTTC; abundance: .; j_gene: TRBJ1-2; d_gene: TRBD1; v_gene: TRBV7-2
CDR3aa: CAWRGLINSPLHF; CDR3nt: TGTGCCTGGAGGGGACTGATTAATTCACCCCTCCACTTT; abundance: .; j_gene: TRBJ1-6; d_gene: .; v_gene: TRBV30
CDR3aa: CASSYSRADTQYF; CDR3nt: TGTGCCAGCAGTTACTCTCGGGCAGATACGCAGTATTTT; abundance: .; j_gene: TRBJ2-3; d_gene: .; v_gene: TRBV6-6
CDR3aa: CASSSGGGGSDTQYF; CDR3nt: TGTGCCAGCAGCTCAGGAGGGGGGGGGTCAGATACGCAGTATTTT; abundance: .; j_gene: TRBJ2-3; d_gene: .; v_gene: TRBV9
CDR3aa: CASSQSRRGGEQFF; CDR3nt: TGCGCCAGCAGCCAGTCGAGGAGGGGTGGTGAGCAGTTCTTC; abundance: .; j_gene: TRBJ2-1; d_gene: .; v_gene: TRBV4-3
CDR3aa: CASTSPGLAGGFGELFF; CDR3nt: TGTGCCAGCACCTCACCGGGACTAGCGGGGGGCTTCGGGGAGCTGTTTTTT; abundance: .; j_gene: TRBJ2-2; d_gene: TRBD2; v_gene: TRBV9
CDR3aa: CASSVGDRVGEKLFF; CDR3nt: TGTGCCAGCAGTGTGGGCGACAGGGTGGGCGAAAAACTGTTTTTT; abundance: .; j_gene: TRBJ1-4; d_gene: TRBD1; v_gene: TRBV2
CDR3aa: CASSLLGQGDRGYTF; CDR3nt: TGTGCCAGCAGCTTACTTGGACAGGGGGATCGGGGCTACACCTTC; abundance: .; j_gene: TRBJ1-2; d_gene: TRBD1; v_gene: TRBV7-9
CDR3aa: CASSQDFLNYGYTF; CDR3nt: TGTGCCAGCAGCCAAGATTTCCTTAACTATGGCTACACCTTC; abundance: .; j_gene: TRBJ1-2; d_gene: .; v_gene: TRBV14
CDR3aa: CASSTPGQGPYEQYF; CDR3nt: TGTGCCAGCAGCACGCCGGGACAGGGTCCTTACGAGCAGTACTTC; abundance: .; j_gene: TRBJ2-7; d_gene: .; v_gene: TRBV21-1
CDR3aa: CASSLGRVDGELFF; CDR3nt: TGTGCCAGCAGCTTGGGCAGGGTCGACGGGGAGCTGTTTTTT; abundance: .; j_gene: TRBJ2-2; d_gene: .; v_gene: TRBV5-6
CDR3aa: CASSLEAVGGYGYTF; CDR3nt: TGTGCCAGCAGCTTGGAGGCAGTCGGAGGCTATGGCTACACCTTC; abundance: .; j_gene: TRBJ1-2; d_gene: .; v_gene: TRBV5-6
CDR3aa: CASSLTGELFF; CDR3nt: TGTGCCAGCAGCCTCACCGGGGAGCTGTTTTTT; abundance: once; j_gene: TRBJ2-2; d_gene: .; v_gene: TRBV7-2
CDR3aa: CASSLGALMATEAFF; CDR3nt: TGTGCCAGCAGCTTGGGGGCCCTTATGGCCACTGAAGCTTTCTTT; abundance: .; j_gene: TRBJ1-1; d_gene: .; v_gene: TRBV11-3
CDR3aa: CASSLGAYNEQFF; CDR3nt: TGTGCCAGCAGCTTGGGAGCCTACAATGAGCAGTTCTTC; abundance: .; j_gene: TRBJ2-1; d_gene: .; v_gene: TRBV7-2
CDR3aa: CASSLEAAGGNTIYF; CDR3nt: TGTGCCAGCAGCTTAGAGGCAGCCGGGGGAAACACCATATATTTT; abundance: .; j_gene: TRBJ1-3; d_gene: .; v_gene: TRBV11-2
CDR3aa: CASSYGLAGNQETQYF; CDR3nt: TGTGCCAGCAGTTATGGACTAGCGGGGAATCAAGAGACCCAGTACTTC; abundance: .; j_gene: TRBJ2-5; d_gene: TRBD2; v_gene: TRBV5-4